This TCR beta chain stems from a study of cytomegalovirus exposure and HLA in healthy donors. Regarding the study as a whole: Earlier analysis looked at TCR beta V segments, and most were productive about 90% or about 30% of the time. Some V segments, TRBV6-2 and TRBV6-3 among them, were indistinguishable and were therefore excluded.

In regard to this clone: Its antigen is unidentified.

The PCR contained 60 Vbeta and 13 Jbeta primers. Profiling relied on immunoSEQ multiplex PCR, and the TCRdb table lists in-frame clones only, not all of them. The table records approximately 180,000 clones, roughly three quarters of them present only once. CDR1 and CDR2 from the germline V gene are LNHDA and SQIVND (reference sequence). The germline V and J ends were trimmed by 3 bases and 1 base, with 19 bases remaining between them. The CDR3 has 18 amino acids. This chain joins TRBV19 and TRBJ1-3; D is uncertain. Material for sequencing was PBMCs. The receptor comes from a woman between 45 and 60 years old in good health and CMV-seropositive. The CDR3 sequence is CASSMAGALFQSGNTIYF. The CDR3 nucleotides read TGTGCCAGTAGTATGGCCGGAGCCCTCTTCCAATCTGGAAACACCATATATTTT.